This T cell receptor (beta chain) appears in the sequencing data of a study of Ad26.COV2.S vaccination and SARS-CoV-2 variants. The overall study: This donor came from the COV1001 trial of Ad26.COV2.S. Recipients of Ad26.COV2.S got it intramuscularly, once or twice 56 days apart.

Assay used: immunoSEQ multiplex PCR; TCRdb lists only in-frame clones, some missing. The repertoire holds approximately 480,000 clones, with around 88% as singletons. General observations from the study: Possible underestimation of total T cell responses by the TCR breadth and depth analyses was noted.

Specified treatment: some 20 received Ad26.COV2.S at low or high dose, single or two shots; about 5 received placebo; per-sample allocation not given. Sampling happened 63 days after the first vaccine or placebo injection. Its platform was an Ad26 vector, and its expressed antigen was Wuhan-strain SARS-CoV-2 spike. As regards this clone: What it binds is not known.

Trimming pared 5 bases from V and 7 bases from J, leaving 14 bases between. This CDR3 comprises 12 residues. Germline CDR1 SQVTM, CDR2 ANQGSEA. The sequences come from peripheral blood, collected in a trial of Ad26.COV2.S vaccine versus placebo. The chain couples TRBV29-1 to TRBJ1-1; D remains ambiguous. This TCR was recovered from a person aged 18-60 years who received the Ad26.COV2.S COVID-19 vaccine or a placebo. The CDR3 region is CSVRVRVGEAFF. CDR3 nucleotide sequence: TGCAGCGTTCGAGTTAGGGTTGGTGAAGCTTTCTTT.